These 20 T cell receptor beta chains came from one sample sequenced in a study of blood T cell repertoires in COVID-19 (TCRdb year 2020). Library preparation employed the immunoSEQ multiplex PCR assay. TCRdb took over this immuneACCESS table, retaining in-frame rearrangements with V and J assigned. Such tables are incomplete; in checked studies, under half of the missing clones stem from an unresolved V gene, and the remainder is unexplained. This sample lists some 320,000 clones; 90% were detected once. Approximately 2.5% of the sample is in the top ten clones. What was sequenced was PBMCs or T cells enriched from blood (not recorded which). The receptor source for this set is a man aged 60-69 years who had recovered from COVID-19.

J is TRBJ1-5 and V is TRBV19, with D possibly matching TRBD1 (6 bases). The V gene lost 5 bases and the J gene lost 7 bases, with 15 bases spanning the gap. The CDR3 runs 14 residues. Per the germline V gene, CDR1 is LNHDA and CDR2 is SQIVND (reference sequence). The CDR3 sequence is CASSQTGFGQPQHF. In DNA form, the CDR3 reads TGTGCCAGTAGTCAAACAGGGTTTGGGCAGCCCCAGCATTTT.

The CDR3 loop reads CASSSAGSGYGYTF. CDR3 in DNA: TGTGCCAGCTCATCAGCGGGGTCCGGCTATGGCTACACCTTC. This chain joins TRBV18 and TRBJ1-2; D unresolved. Per the germline V gene, CDR1 is KGHSH and CDR2 is LQKENI. Deletions cut 5 bases from V and 4 bases from J, with 14 bases between. This CDR3 contains 14 residues. The variable domain in full, completed from reference TRBV18 and TRBJ1-2, reads NAGVMQNPRHLVRRRGQEARLRCSPMKGHSHVYWYRQLPEEGLKFMVYLQKENIIDESGMPKERFSAEFPKEGPSILRIQQVVRGDSAAYFCASSSAGSGYGYTFGSGTRLTVV.

The chain employs TRBV18 and TRBJ1-2; 7 positions agree with TRBD1. From germline, CDR1 is KGHSH and CDR2 LQKENI. There are 13 residues in the CDR3. Trimming at V came to 4 bases and at J to 3 bases, leaving 2 bases not matched to a gene. The CDR3 sequence is CASSRQGDYGYTF. CDR3 nucleotide sequence: TGTGCCAGCTCACGACAGGGAGACTATGGCTACACCTTC.

This clone is a singleton in its sample. The chain uses TRBV18 and TRBJ2-1; D not resolved. The CDR3 covers 15 residues. Germline loops: CDR1 KGHSH, CDR2 LQKENI. V gave up 1 base and J gave up 2 bases, with 9 bases separating them. In nucleotides, the CDR3 is TGTGCCAGCTCACCACTACCAGTAACCTACAATGAGCAGTTCTTC. This codes for CASSPLPVTYNEQFF.

This chain links TRBV12-3 or TRBV12-4 with TRBJ1-2; TRBD1 aligns across 7 bases. The CDR3 is 13 amino acids. The V segment lost 0 bases and the J segment 13 bases; nucleotides outside the gene matches: 8. The CDR3 region is CASSLAFTGALTF. In DNA form, the CDR3 reads TGTGCCAGCAGTTTAGCGTTCACAGGGGCACTCACCTTC.

This clone was observed at least ten times. The chain links TRBV9 to TRBJ1-2, with D possibly matching TRBD1 (6 bases). V lost 0 bases, J lost 7 bases, and 16 bases lay in between. Germline values: CDR1 SGDLS, CDR2 YYNGEE. The CDR3 consists of 15 residues. CDR3 sequence (DNA): TGTGCCAGCAGCGTAGGAGGGGGTACCTTGCTTGGCTACACCTTC. Translation: CASSVGGGTLLGYTF.

The chain joins TRBV7-8 to TRBJ1-1, with a tentative D call TRBD1 (6 bases). Germline loops: CDR1 SGHVS, CDR2 FQNEAQ. The V and J ends lost 5 bases and 0 bases respectively, with 10 bases between them. CDR3 size: 14 residues. The CDR3 protein is CASSRTAMNTEAFF. CDR3 DNA: TGTGCCAGCAGCAGGACAGCAATGAACACTGAAGCTTTCTTT.

The chain is built from TRBV18 and TRBJ2-5, with 7 bases fitting TRBD2. This CDR3 contains 13 residues. Germline lookup yields CDR1 KGHSH and CDR2 LQKENI. Trimming cost V 4 bases and J 5 bases; bases outside gene matches: 4. This chain's CDR3 is CASSRLALETQYF. CDR3 DNA: TGTGCCAGCTCACGACTAGCTTTGGAGACCCAGTACTTC. The whole variable domain, filled in from reference TRBV18 and TRBJ2-5, reads NAGVMQNPRHLVRRRGQEARLRCSPMKGHSHVYWYRQLPEEGLKFMVYLQKENIIDESGMPKERFSAEFPKEGPSILRIQQVVRGDSAAYFCASSRLALETQYFGPGTRLLVL.

This clone came up once. This chain connects TRBV15 to TRBJ1-4; 8 bases match TRBD1. V lost 5 bases and J lost 5; bases outside the gene matches: 4. CDR1 and CDR2 from the germline V gene are LNHNV and YYDKDF (reference sequence). The CDR3 contains 14 residues. CDR3 loop: CATSSRQGNEKLFF. CDR3 DNA sequence: TGTGCCACCAGCTCACGACAGGGGAATGAAAAACTGTTTTTT.

The chain links TRBV5-4 to TRBJ1-1; 11 nucleotides agree with TRBD1. CDR3 length equals 15 residues. With 1 base clipped from V and 5 bases from J, the junction kept 4 bases outside the gene matches. Germline loops: CDR1 SGHNT, CDR2 YYREEE (reference sequence). DNA of the CDR3: TGTGCCAGCAGCTTGAGGGGACAGGGGGGAACTGAAGCTTTCTTT. Its protein is CASSLRGQGGTEAFF.

The gene calls are TRBV11-3 and TRBJ2-5; 10 bases align to TRBD2. The CDR3 loop spans 16 amino acids. Looked up from germline, CDR1 is SGHNT and CDR2 is YENEEA. Unmatched junction bases numbered 8, after V lost 5 bases and J lost 2 bases. Here the CDR3 DNA reads TGTGCCAGCAGCACCGGGACTAGCGTATTACAAGAGACCCAGTACTTC. Protein product: CASSTGTSVLQETQYF.

This rearrangement joins TRBV6-1 to TRBJ1-1; TRBD1 agrees at 8 bases. The CDR3 consists of 14 residues. With 3 bases clipped from V and 6 bases from J, the junction kept 6 bases outside the gene matches. Per germline, CDR1 MNHNS and CDR2 SASEGT. The CDR3 is CASSDQGARPEAFF. The CDR3 region has the DNA TGTGCCAGCAGTGATCAGGGGGCGCGCCCTGAAGCTTTCTTT.

The rearrangement links TRBV10-2 to TRBJ2-1, with D possibly being TRBD1 (5 bases). Germline CDR1 is WSHSY and CDR2 is SAAADI. The length of the CDR3 is 13 residues. Trimming shortened V by 6 bases and J by 3 bases, and 9 bases separated the two germline ends. In nucleotides, the CDR3 is TGCGCCAGCAGGGCAGGGCGCTACAATGAGCAGTTCTTC. It is translated as CASRAGRYNEQFF.

The genes are TRBV24-1 and TRBJ2-3; 14 bases are shared with TRBD2. CDR1 is KGHDR and CDR2 is SFDVKD in the germline V gene. The CDR3 sequence is 16 residues long. J gave up 5 bases and V 9 bases, and 9 bases lay outside the gene matches. This chain's CDR3 is CATEGTSGRGVDTQYF. The CDR3 bases are TGTGCCACCGAGGGGACTAGCGGGAGAGGGGTAGATACGCAGTATTTT.

V gene TRBV7-3 combines with J gene TRBJ2-2; 7 bases line up with TRBD2. In germline, CDR1 is SGHTA, CDR2 FQGTGA. The CDR3 loop spans 19 amino acids. Trimming removed 0 bases from V and 3 bases from J; junction bases left unmatched: 13. The CDR3 here is CASSLTGREVLGDTGELFF. The CDR3 DNA sequence: TGTGCCAGCAGCTTAACGGGACGGGAGGTTTTGGGGGACACCGGGGAGCTGTTTTTT.

The J gene is TRBJ2-1, the V gene TRBV5-1; the D gene is possibly TRBD2 (6 bases). Germline V gives CDR1 SGHRS, CDR2 YFSETQ. The CDR3 runs 15 residues. The ends were cut back, 4 bases at V and 4 bases at J, with 15 bases in the middle. CDR3 region: CASSNGGPPYNEQFF. The CDR3 nucleotides read TGCGCCAGCAGCAACGGGGGTCCTCCTTACAATGAGCAGTTCTTC.

The chain links TRBV12-5 to TRBJ1-2; weak D call: TRBD1 (5 bases). V lost 1 base and J lost 7, with 13 bases in between. CDR3 length equals 14 residues. Germline loops: CDR1 LGHNT, CDR2 FRNRAP. CDR3 in DNA: TGTGCTAGTGGTTTGGCCGGGGCGGGGTTTGGCTACACCTTC. Protein product: CASGLAGAGFGYTF.

CDR3 sequence: CASRAGGSGTEAFF. In DNA, the CDR3 is TGTGCCAGCAGAGCAGGGGGCAGCGGCACTGAAGCTTTCTTT. The rearrangement links TRBV25-1 to TRBJ1-1; 8 bases match TRBD1. Germline values: CDR1 MGHDK, CDR2 SYGVNS. The CDR3 is 14 amino acids. V lost 6 bases, J lost 4 bases, and 7 bases stayed unmatched.

This rearrangement joins TRBV7-9 to TRBJ1-4; D remains ambiguous. V gave up 1 base and J gave up 1 base, with 7 bases separating them. CDR1 and CDR2 (germline): SEHNR, FQNEAQ (reference sequence). The CDR3 loop spans 15 amino acids. The CDR3 region is CASSLGPRTNEKLFF. In DNA form, the CDR3 reads TGTGCCAGCAGCTTAGGGCCTCGAACTAATGAAAAACTGTTTTTT.

V is TRBV7-2 and J is TRBJ2-1; D not certain. The germline V gene has CDR1 SGHTA and CDR2 FQGNSA. CDR3 size: 13 residues. Between the trimmed V and J ends, which lost 3 bases and 5 bases, there was a span of 8 bases. The CDR3 sequence: CASSFYINNEQFF. The CDR3 DNA reads TGTGCCAGCAGCTTTTACATTAACAATGAGCAGTTCTTC.